A selection of T cell receptor beta chains follows, all from one sample in a study of T cell responses to AZD1222 COVID-19 vaccine. The assay was immunoSEQ multiplex PCR, and TCRdb's table has in-frame clones only and misses some. The sample shows 200,000 or so clones, 93% of them seen only once. The source material was peripheral blood, sampled on day 0 of MenACWY control vaccination. These receptor sequences come from an adult in good health. CDR3s include the opening cysteine and the closing phenylalanine or tryptophan. Fields, in order: J gene, V gene, D gene, clone size, CDR3 DNA, CDR3 protein. D genes are given only for firm matches. Expanded clones get a size class; other rows say once, few or many, or leave the size out.

TRBJ2-6 | TRBV29-1 | - | - | TGCAGCGTTGAAGGTTCCGGGGCCAACGTCCTGACTTTC | CSVEGSGANVLTF
TRBJ1-1 | TRBV7-9 | - | - | TGTGCCAGCAGCTTGGGAAATGCGGGAGAAGCTTTCTTT | CASSLGNAGEAFF
TRBJ2-4 | TRBV28 | TRBD1 | - | TGTGCCAGCAGTTCCCCCGGGACAGAAAACATTCAGTACTTC | CASSSPGTENIQYF
TRBJ1-1 | TRBV6-6 | - | - | TGTGCCAGCAGTTACGGAGGGGGAGTGAACACTGAAGCTTTCTTT | CASSYGGGVNTEAFF
TRBJ1-2 | TRBV5-1 | TRBD1 | - | TGCGCCAGCAGCTTCGGACAGGGCGATGGCTACACCTTC | CASSFGQGDGYTF
TRBJ1-3 | TRBV5-1 | - | - | TGCGCCAGCAGCTTGGAGGGGGGTGGAAACACCATATATTTT | CASSLEGGGNTIYF
TRBJ1-1 | TRBV24-1 | - | - | TGTGCCACCAGTGATTTGCGGGGCACTGAAGCTTTCTTT | CATSDLRGTEAFF
TRBJ2-7 | TRBV19 | TRBD1 | once | TGTGCCAGTAGTATTTTCGGACAGGGGGCATCCTACGAGCAGTACTTC | CASSIFGQGASYEQYF
TRBJ1-2 | TRBV2 | TRBD1 | once | TGTGCCAGCAGCGAAGGGACAGTACCTAACTATGGCTACACCTTC | CASSEGTVPNYGYTF
TRBJ1-1 | TRBV4-3 | - | once | TGCGCCAGCAGCCAAGATGGGGGCGGGGGCACTGAAGCTTTCTTT | CASSQDGGGGTEAFF
TRBJ1-5 | TRBV10-2 | TRBD1 | - | TGCGCCAGCAGTGAGTCTCTGGACAGGCAGGACCATAGCAATCAGCCCCAGCATTTT | CASSESLDRQDHSNQPQHF
TRBJ1-2 | TRBV28 | - | - | TGTGCCAGCAGTTCCGGACAGAACACCTATGGCTACACCTTC | CASSSGQNTYGYTF